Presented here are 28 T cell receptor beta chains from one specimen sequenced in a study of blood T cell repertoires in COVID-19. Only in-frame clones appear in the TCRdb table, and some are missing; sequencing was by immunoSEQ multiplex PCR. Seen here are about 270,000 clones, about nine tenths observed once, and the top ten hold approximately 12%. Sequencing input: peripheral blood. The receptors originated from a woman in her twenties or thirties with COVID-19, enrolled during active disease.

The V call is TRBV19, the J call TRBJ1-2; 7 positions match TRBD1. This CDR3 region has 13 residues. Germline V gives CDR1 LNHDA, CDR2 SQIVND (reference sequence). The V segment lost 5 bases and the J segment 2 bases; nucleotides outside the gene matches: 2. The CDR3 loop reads CASSGGQNYGYTF. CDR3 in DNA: TGTGCCAGTAGTGGGGGACAGAACTATGGCTACACCTTC.

In nucleotides, the CDR3 is TGTGCCAGCAGTGACGGGGACAGGGTATTTGACGAGCAGTACTTC. It specifies CASSDGDRVFDEQYF. The chain has TRBV6-1 and TRBJ2-7; 9 bases agree with TRBD1. The CDR3 totals 15 residues. The junction had 8 bases not matched to a gene; V was cut back by 3 bases and J by 5 bases. In germline, CDR1 is MNHNS, CDR2 SASEGT.

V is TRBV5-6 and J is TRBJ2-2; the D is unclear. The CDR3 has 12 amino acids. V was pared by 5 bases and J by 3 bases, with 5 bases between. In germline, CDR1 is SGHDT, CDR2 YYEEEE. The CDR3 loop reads CASSLYTGELFF. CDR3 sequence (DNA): TGTGCCAGCAGTTTATACACCGGGGAGCTGTTTTTT.

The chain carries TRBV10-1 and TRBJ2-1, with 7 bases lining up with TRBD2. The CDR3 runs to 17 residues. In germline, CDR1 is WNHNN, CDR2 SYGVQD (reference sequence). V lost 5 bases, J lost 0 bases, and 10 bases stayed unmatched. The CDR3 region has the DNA TGCGCCAGCAGTCAGACCGGGCGGGGGAGCTCCTACAATGAGCAGTTCTTC. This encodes CASSQTGRGSSYNEQFF.

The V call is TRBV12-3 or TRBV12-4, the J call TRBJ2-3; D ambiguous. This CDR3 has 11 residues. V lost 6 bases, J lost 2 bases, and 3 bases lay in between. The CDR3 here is CASSFTDTQYF. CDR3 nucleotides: TGTGCCAGCAGCTTCACAGATACGCAGTATTTT.

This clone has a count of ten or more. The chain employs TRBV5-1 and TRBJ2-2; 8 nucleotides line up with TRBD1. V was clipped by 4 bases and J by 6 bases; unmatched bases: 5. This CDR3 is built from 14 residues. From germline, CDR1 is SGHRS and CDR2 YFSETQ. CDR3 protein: CASSPTGVSGELFF. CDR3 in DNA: TGCGCCAGCAGCCCGACAGGGGTTTCCGGGGAGCTGTTTTTT.

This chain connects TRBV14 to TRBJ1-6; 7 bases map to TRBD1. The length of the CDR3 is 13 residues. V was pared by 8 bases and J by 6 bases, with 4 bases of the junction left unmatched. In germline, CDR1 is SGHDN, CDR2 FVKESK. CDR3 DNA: TGTGCCAGCCAGGGGACAGTTAATTCACCCCTCCACTTT. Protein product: CASQGTVNSPLHF. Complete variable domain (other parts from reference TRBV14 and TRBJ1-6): EAGVTQFPSHSVIEKGQTVTLRCDPISGHDNLYWYRRVMGKEIKFLLHFVKESKQDESGMPNNRFLAERTGGTYSTLKVQPAELEDSGVYFCASQGTVNSPLHFGNGTRLTVT.

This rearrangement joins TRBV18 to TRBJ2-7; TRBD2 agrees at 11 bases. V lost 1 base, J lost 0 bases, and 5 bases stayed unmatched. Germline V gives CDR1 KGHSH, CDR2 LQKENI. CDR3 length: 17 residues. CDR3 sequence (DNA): TGTGCCAGCTCACCACGGCTAGCGGGGGGCATCTCCTACGAGCAGTACTTC. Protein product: CASSPRLAGGISYEQYF.

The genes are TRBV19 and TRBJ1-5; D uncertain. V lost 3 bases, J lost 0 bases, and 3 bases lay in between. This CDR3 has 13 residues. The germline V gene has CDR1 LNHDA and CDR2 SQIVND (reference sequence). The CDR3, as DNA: TGTGCCAGTAGTATCAGTAGCAATCAGCCCCAGCATTTT. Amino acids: CASSISSNQPQHF.

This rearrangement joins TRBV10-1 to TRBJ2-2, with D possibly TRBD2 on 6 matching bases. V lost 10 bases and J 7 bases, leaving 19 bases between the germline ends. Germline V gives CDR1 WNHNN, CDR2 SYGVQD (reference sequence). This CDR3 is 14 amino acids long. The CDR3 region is CATDPWRAGGELFF. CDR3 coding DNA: TGCGCCACCGACCCGTGGAGGGCGGGCGGGGAGCTGTTTTTT.

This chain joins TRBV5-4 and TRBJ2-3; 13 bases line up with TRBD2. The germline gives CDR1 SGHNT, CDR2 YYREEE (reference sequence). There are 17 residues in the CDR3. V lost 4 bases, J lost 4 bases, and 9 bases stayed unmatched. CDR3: CASSGGLAGVMADTQYF. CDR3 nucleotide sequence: TGTGCCAGCAGCGGAGGACTAGCGGGGGTAATGGCAGATACGCAGTATTTT.

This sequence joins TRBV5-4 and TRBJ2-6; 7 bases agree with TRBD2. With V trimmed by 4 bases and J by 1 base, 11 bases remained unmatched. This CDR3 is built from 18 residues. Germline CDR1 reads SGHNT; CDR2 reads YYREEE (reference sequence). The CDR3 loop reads CASSPGLAGVSGANVLTF. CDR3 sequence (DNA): TGTGCCAGCAGCCCGGGACTCGCGGGGGTTTCTGGGGCCAACGTCCTGACTTTC.

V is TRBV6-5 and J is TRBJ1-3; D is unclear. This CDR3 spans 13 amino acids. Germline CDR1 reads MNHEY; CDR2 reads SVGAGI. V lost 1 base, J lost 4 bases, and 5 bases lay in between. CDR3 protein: CASSYLAGNTIYF. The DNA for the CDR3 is TGTGCCAGCAGTTACTTGGCCGGAAACACCATATATTTT.

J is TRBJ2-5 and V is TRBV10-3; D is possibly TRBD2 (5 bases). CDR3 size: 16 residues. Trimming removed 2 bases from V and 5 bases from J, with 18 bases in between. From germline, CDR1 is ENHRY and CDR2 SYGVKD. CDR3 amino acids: CAISEGETHFVETQYF. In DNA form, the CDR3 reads TGTGCCATCAGTGAGGGGGAGACCCACTTTGTGGAGACCCAGTACTTC.

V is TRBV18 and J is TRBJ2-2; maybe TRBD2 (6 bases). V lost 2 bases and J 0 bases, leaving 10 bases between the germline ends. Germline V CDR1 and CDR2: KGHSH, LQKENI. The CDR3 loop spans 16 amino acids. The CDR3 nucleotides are TGTGCCAGCTCACCATCGGGCGGGGCGAACACCGGGGAGCTGTTTTTT. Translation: CASSPSGGANTGELFF.

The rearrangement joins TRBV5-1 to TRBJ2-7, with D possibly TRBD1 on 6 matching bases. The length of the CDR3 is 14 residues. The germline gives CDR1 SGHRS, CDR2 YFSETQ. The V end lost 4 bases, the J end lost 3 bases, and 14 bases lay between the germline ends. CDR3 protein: CASSPASGDYEQYF. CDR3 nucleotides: TGCGCCAGCAGCCCGGCCTCAGGGGACTACGAGCAGTACTTC.

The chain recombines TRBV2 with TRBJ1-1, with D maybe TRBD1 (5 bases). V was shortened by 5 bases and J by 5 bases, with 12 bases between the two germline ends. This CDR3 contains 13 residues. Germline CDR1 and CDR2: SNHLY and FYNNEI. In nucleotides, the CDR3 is TGTGCCAGCAGTCGGGACTTACGGACTGAAGCTTTCTTT. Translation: CASSRDLRTEAFF.

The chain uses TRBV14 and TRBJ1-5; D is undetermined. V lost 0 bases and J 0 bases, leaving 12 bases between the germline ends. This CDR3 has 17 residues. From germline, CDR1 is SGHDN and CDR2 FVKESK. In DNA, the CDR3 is TGTGCCAGCAGCCAAGAAGTCAGGCCTTATAGCAATCAGCCCCAGCATTTT. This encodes CASSQEVRPYSNQPQHF.

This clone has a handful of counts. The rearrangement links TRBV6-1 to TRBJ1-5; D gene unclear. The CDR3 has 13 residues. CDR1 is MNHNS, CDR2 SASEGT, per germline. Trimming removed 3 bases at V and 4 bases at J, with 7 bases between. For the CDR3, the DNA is TGTGCCAGCAGTGACACAGTTAATCAGCCCCAGCATTTT. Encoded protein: CASSDTVNQPQHF.

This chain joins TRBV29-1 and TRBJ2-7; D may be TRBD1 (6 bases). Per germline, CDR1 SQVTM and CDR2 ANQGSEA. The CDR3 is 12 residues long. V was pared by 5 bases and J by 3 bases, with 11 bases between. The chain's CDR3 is CSVSGHSYEQYF. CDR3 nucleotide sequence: TGCAGCGTTTCGGGACACAGCTACGAGCAGTACTTC.

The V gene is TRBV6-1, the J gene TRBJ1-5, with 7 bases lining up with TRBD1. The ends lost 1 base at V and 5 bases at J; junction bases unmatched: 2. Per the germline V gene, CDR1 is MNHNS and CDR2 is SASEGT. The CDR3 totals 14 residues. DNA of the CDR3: TGTGCCAGCAGTGAAGAGGGGGCGTATCAGCCCCAGCATTTT. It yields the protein CASSEEGAYQPQHF.

CDR3 nucleotide sequence: TGTGCCACTGAAGGGGGCACCTATGGCTACACCTTC. Its protein product is CATEGGTYGYTF. This rearrangement joins TRBV5-5 to TRBJ1-2, with 7 bases identical to TRBD1. With 9 bases clipped from V and 4 bases from J, the junction kept 6 bases outside the gene matches. The CDR3 spans 12 residues. CDR1 SGHKS and CDR2 YYEKEE come from the germline V gene (reference sequence). Variable domain in full (rest from reference TRBV5-5 and TRBJ1-2): DAGVTQSPTHLIKTRGQQVTLRCSPISGHKSVSWYQQVLGQGPQFIFQYYEKEERGRGNFPDRFSARQFPNYSSELNVNALLLGDSALYLCATEGGTYGYTFGSGTRLTVV.

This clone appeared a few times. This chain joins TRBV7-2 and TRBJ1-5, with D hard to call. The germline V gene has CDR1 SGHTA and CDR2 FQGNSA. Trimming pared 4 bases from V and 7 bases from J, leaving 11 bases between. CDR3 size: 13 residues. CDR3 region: CASSSTREQPQHF. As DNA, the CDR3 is TGTGCCAGCAGCTCAACTCGGGAACAGCCCCAGCATTTT.

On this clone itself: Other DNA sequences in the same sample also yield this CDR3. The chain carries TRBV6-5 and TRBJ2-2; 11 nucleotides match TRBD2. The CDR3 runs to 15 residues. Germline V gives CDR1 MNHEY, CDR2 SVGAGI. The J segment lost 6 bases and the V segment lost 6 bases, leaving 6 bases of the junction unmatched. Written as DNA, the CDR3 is TGTGCCAGCAGGAGGCTAGCGGGGGGACCCGGGGAGCTGTTTTTT. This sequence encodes CASRRLAGGPGELFF.

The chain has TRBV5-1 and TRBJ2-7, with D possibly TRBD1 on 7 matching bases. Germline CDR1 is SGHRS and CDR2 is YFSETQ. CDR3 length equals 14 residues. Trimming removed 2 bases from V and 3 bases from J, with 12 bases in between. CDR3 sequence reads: CASSFDREDYEQYF. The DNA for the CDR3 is TGCGCCAGCAGCTTCGACAGGGAGGACTACGAGCAGTACTTC.

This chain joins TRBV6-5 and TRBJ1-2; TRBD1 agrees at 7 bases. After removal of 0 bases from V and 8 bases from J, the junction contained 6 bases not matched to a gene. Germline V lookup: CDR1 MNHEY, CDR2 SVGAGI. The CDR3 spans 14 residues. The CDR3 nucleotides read TGTGCCAGCAGTTACTCCCTGGACAGGCCGGGCTACACCTTC. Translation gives CASSYSLDRPGYTF.

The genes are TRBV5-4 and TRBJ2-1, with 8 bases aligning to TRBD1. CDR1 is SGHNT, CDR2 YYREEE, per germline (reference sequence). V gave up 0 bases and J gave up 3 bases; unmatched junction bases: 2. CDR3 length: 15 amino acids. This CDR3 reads CASSLGTGHYNEQFF. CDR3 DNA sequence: TGTGCCAGCAGCTTGGGGACAGGGCACTACAATGAGCAGTTCTTC.

CDR3 DNA sequence: TGTGCCAGCACCCGCGGGACAGGGGCCCCAGATACGCAGTATTTT. This sequence encodes CASTRGTGAPDTQYF. The rearrangement uses TRBV27 and TRBJ2-3; the match to TRBD1 covers 10 bases. CDR3 length equals 15 residues. Germline V gene lookup returns CDR1 MNHEY and CDR2 SMNVEV (reference sequence). The V and J ends lost 7 bases and 4 bases, in that order; junction bases with no gene match: 8.